The present T cell receptor beta chain was sequenced within a study of tumor-infiltrating lymphocytes in primary liver carcinoma. About the research overall: In every tissue type, samples returned a similar yield of roughly 3.5 to 8 million productive TCRbeta reads.

DNA and RNA were both co-extracted from approximately 22-30 mg of bulk tissue that had not been sorted. Resecting the tumor surgically was how the patients' primary liver carcinoma was treated. To note about this clonotype: Its antigen is not identified.

Overall study results and limits: Only about 8-25% of top clones spanned all five tumor regions. Tumors had a top-250-clone fraction that was significantly higher than blood (p = 0.039).

Making TCR beta cDNA involved 400 to 600 ng total RNA and a constant-region primer. Each TCR beta library was derived from three nested multiplex PCR rounds that employed slightly modified ARM-PCR. The first two PCR rounds used TRBV1-TRBV30 forward primers with a C-beta reverse primer, 10 to 11 cycles each. TCRdb reprocessed the multiplex PCR reads via MiXCR and lists one record per CDR3 protein. The sample holds about 110,000 distinct CDR3 sequences, roughly 80% seen once. The J segment lost 16 bases and the V segment lost 7 bases, leaving 14 bases of the junction unmatched. This CDR3 is built from 13 residues. Germline V CDR1 and CDR2: SGHAT, FQDESV (reference sequence).

This sequence was found in a man aged 35 to 55 with primary liver carcinoma and hepatitis B virus infection. The chain couples TRBV11-1 to TRBJ2-1; 9 bases agree with TRBD2. What was sequenced was liver tumor tissue from sampling region 3. Noted subset: tumor region T3, left-lateral pole. The CDR3 bases are TGTGCCAGCAACGCGGGAGGGCCGAATGAGCTATTCTTC. It translates to CASNAGGPNELFF.